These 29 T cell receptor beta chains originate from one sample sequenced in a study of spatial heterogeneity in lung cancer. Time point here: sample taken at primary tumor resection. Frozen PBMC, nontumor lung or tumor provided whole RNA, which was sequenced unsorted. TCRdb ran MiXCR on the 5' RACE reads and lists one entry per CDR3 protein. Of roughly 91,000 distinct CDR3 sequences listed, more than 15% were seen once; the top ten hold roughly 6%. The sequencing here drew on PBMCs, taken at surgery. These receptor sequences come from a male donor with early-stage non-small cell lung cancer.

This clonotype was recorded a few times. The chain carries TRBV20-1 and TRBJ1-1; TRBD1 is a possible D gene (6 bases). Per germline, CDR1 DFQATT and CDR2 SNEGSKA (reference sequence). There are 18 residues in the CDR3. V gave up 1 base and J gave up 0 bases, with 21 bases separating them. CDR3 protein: CSARAPFPGQSLNTEAFF. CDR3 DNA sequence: TGCAGTGCTAGAGCTCCCTTCCCCGGACAGTCTTTGAACACTGAAGCTTTCTTT.

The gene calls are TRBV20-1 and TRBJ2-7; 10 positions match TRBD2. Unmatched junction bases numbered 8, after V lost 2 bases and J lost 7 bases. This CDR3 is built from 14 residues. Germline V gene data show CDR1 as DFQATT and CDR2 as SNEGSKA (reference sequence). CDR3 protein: CSARRTSGNEEQYF. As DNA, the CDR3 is TGCAGTGCTAGAAGGACTAGCGGAAACGAAGAGCAGTACTTC.

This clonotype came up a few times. The CDR3 protein is CASSLGVANEKLFF. The CDR3 bases are TGTGCCAGCAGCTTGGGGGTGGCTAATGAAAAACTGTTTTTT. The chain employs TRBV7-2 and TRBJ1-4; the D gene is possibly TRBD1 (5 bases). Germline CDR1 is SGHTA and CDR2 is FQGNSA. The CDR3 extends over 14 amino acids. The V end was cut by 3 bases, the J end by 3 bases, with 8 bases between.

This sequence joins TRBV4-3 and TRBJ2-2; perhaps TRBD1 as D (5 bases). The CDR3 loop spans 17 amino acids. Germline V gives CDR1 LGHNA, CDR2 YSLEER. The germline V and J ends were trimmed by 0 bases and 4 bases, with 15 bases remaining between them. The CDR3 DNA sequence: TGCGCCAGCAGCCAAGATCTTAAGGGGTCGGGCACCGGGGAGCTGTTTTTT. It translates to CASSQDLKGSGTGELFF.

This chain's CDR3 is CASSPGLDNEQFF. In DNA, the CDR3 is TGTGCCAGCAGCCCGGGACTCGACAATGAGCAGTTCTTC. The V and J genes are TRBV14 and TRBJ2-1, with TRBD2 as a possible D gene (6 bases). Germline V CDR1 and CDR2: SGHDN, FVKESK. Trimming left V 4 bases short and J 5 bases short, with 9 bases between. The CDR3 covers 13 residues.

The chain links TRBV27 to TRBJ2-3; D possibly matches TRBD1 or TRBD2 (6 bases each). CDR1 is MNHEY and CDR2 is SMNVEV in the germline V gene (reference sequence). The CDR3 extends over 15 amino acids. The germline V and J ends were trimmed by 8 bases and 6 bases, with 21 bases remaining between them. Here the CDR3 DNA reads TGTGCCAGCTCTTACGTTGGGGGGCCAAGGGATACGCAGTATTTT. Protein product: CASSYVGGPRDTQYF.

CDR3 sequence (DNA): TGTGCCAGCAGTTCCTCGTTTGGAGGGCGTTATAATTCACCCCTCCACTTT. Translating gives CASSSSFGGRYNSPLHF. The J gene is TRBJ1-6, the V gene TRBV28; D not resolved. Trimming shortened V by 4 bases and J by 4 bases, and 17 bases separated the two germline ends. The CDR3 is made up of 17 amino acids. Germline assignment: CDR1 MDHEN and CDR2 SYDVKM.

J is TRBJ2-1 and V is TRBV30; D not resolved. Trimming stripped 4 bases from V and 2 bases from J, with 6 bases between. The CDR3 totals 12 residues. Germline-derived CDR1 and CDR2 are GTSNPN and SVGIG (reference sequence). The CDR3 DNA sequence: TGTGCCTGGAATGGGGCCTACAATGAGCAGTTCTTC. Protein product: CAWNGAYNEQFF.

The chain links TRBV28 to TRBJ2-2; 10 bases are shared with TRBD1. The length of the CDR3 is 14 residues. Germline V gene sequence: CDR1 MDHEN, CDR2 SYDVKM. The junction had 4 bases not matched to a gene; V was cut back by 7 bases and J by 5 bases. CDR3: CASIRDRGTGELFF. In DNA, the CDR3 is TGTGCCAGCATCCGGGACAGGGGTACCGGGGAGCTGTTTTTT.

This CDR3 is CASSGQGRTEAFF. CDR3 bases: TGTGCCAGCAGTGGCCAGGGGAGGACTGAAGCTTTCTTT. The rearrangement joins TRBV27 to TRBJ1-1, with D possibly being TRBD1 (6 bases). The V end lost 5 bases, the J end lost 5 bases, and 12 bases lay between the germline ends. The germline V gene has CDR1 MNHEY and CDR2 SMNVEV (reference sequence). The CDR3 covers 13 residues.

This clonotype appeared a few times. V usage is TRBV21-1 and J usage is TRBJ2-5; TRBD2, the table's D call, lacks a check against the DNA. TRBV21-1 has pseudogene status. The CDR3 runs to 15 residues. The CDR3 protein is CASSFIWLDQETQYF. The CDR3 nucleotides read TGTGCCAGCAGCTTCATCTGGCTAGACCAAGAGACCCAGTACTTC.

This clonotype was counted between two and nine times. CDR3 bases: TGTGCCAGCAGAGGAACAGGGATGAATCAGCCCCAGCATTTT. Amino acid sequence: CASRGTGMNQPQHF. The chain links TRBV6-5 to TRBJ1-5; maybe TRBD1 (6 bases). Germline CDR1 and CDR2: MNHEY and SVGAGI. CDR3 length: 14 amino acids. Trimming took off 6 bases at V and 4 bases at J, with 13 bases between the two ends.

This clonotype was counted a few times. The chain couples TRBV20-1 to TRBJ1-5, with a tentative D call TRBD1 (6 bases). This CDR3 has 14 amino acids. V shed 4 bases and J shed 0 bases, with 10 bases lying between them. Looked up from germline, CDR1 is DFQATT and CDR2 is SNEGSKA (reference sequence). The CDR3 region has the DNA TGCAGTGCTACCCGGGACACTAGCAATCAGCCCCAGCATTTT. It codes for CSATRDTSNQPQHF.

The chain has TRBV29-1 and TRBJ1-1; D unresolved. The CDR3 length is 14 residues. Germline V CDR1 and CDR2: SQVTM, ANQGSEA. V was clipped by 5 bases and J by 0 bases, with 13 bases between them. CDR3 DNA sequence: TGCAGCGTTTCCGGGCCCTCAATGAACACTGAAGCTTTCTTT. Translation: CSVSGPSMNTEAFF.

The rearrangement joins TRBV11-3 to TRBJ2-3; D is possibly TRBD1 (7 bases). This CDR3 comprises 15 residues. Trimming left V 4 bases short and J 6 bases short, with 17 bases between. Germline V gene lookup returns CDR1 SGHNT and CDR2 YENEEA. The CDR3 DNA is TGTGCCAGCAGCTACCGGGACAGAGGGGGGGATACGCAGTATTTT. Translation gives CASSYRDRGGDTQYF.

CDR3 protein: CASSSIRTSRREKLFF. DNA for the CDR3: TGTGCCAGCAGCTCAATCCGGACTTCGAGGCGTGAAAAACTGTTTTTT. This chain joins TRBV11-2 and TRBJ1-4; D unresolved. The CDR3 sequence is 16 residues long. Between the trimmed V and J ends, which lost 4 bases and 7 bases, there was a span of 19 bases. Germline V gives CDR1 SGHAT, CDR2 FQNNGV. Together with reference TRBV11-2 and TRBJ1-4, the CDR3 gives the full variable domain: EAGVAQSPRYKIIEKRQSVAFWCNPISGHATLYWYQQILGQGPKLLIQFQNNGVVDDSQLPKDRFSAERLKGVDSTLKIQPAKLEDSAVYLCASSSIRTSRREKLFFGSGTQLSVL.

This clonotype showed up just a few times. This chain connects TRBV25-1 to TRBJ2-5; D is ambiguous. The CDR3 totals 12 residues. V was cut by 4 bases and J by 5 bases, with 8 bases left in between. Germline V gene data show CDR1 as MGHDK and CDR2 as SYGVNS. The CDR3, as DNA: TGTGCCAGCAGTGCGCTAAGCGAGACCCAGTACTTC. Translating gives CASSALSETQYF.

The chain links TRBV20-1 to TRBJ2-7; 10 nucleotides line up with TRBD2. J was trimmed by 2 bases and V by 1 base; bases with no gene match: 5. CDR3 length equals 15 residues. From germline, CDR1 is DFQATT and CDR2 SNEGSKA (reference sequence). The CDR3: CSARVSLAGTYEQYF. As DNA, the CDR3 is TGCAGTGCTAGAGTTTCACTAGCGGGAACCTACGAGCAGTACTTC.

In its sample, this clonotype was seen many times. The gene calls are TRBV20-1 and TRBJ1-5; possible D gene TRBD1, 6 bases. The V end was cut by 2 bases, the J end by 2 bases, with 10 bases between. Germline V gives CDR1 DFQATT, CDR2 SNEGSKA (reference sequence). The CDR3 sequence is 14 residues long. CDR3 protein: CSARKDSGNQPQHF. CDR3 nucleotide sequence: TGCAGTGCTAGAAAGGACAGCGGCAATCAGCCCCAGCATTTT.

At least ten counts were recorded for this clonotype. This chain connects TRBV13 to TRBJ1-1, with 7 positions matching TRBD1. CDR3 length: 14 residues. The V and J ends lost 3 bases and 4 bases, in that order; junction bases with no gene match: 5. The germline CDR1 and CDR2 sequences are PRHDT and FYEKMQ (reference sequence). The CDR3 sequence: CASSLTGRSTEAFF. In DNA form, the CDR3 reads TGTGCCAGCAGCTTGACAGGGAGGAGCACTGAAGCTTTCTTT.

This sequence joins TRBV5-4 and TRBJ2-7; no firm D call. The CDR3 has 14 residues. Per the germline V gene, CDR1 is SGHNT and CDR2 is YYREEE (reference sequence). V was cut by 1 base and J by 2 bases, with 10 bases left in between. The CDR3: CASSLTQITYEQYF. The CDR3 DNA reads TGTGCCAGCAGCTTGACACAAATTACCTACGAGCAGTACTTC.

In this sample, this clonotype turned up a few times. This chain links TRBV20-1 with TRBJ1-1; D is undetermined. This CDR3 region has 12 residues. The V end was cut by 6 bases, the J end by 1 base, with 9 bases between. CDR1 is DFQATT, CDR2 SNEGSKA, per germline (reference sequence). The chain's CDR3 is CSAIEWNTEAFF. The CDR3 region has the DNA TGCAGTGCCATCGAGTGGAACACTGAAGCTTTCTTT.

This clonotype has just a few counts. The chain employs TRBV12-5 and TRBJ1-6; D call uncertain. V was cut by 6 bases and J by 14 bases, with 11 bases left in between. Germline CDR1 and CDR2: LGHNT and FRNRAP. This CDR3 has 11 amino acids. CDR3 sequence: CASGRDWTLHF. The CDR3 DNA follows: TGTGCTAGTGGCCGAGATTGGACCCTCCACTTT.

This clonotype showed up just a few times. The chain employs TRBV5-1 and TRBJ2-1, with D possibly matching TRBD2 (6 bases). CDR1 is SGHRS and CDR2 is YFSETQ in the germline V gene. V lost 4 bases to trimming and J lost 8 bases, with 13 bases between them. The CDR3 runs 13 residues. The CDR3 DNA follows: TGCGCCAGCAGCCCGGGAGCTCAGGATGAGCAGTTCTTC. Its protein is CASSPGAQDEQFF.

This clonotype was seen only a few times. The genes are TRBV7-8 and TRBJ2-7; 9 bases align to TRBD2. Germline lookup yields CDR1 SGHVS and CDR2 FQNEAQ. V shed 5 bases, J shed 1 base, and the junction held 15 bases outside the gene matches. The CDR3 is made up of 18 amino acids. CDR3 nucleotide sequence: TGTGCCAGCAGCCCGCGGCTAGCGGGGACTACGTTATCCTACGAGCAGTACTTC. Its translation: CASSPRLAGTTLSYEQYF. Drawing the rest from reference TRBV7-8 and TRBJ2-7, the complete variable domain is GAGVSQSPRYKVAKRGQDVALRCDPISGHVSLFWYQQALGQGPEFLTYFQNEAQLDKSGLPSDRFFAERPEGSVSTLKIQRTQQEDSAVYLCASSPRLAGTTLSYEQYFGPGTRLTVT.

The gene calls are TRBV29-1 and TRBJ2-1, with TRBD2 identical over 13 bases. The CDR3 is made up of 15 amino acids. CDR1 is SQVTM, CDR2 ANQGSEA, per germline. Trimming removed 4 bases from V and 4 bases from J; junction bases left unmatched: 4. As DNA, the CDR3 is TGCAGCGTTGTAGGACTAGCGGGGGCTTACAATGAGCAGTTCTTC. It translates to CSVVGLAGAYNEQFF.

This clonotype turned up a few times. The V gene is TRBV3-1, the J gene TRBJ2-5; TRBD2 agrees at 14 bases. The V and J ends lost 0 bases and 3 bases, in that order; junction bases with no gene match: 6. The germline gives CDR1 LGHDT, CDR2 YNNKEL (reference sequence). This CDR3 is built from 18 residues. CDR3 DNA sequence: TGTGCCAGCAGCCAAGAAGGACTAGCGGGAGGCGGAAAAGAGACCCAGTACTTC. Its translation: CASSQEGLAGGGKETQYF.

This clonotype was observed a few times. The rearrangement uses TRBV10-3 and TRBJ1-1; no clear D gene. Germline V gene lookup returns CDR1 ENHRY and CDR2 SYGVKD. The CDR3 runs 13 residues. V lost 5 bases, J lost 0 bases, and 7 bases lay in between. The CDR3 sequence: CAISLRLNTEAFF. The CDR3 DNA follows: TGTGCCATCAGTCTACGGTTGAACACTGAAGCTTTCTTT.

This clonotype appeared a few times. DNA of the CDR3: TGTGCCAGCAGCTTAACCAGCACCACTGAAGCTTTCTTT. Translating it yields CASSLTSTTEAFF. The chain carries TRBV5-6 and TRBJ1-1, with no clear D. Germline lookup yields CDR1 SGHDT and CDR2 YYEEEE. The CDR3 is made up of 13 amino acids. The V end was cut by 2 bases, the J end by 4 bases, with 9 bases between.